A single sample is the source of the 24 T cell receptor beta chains below, sequenced in a study of cytotoxic CD8 clonotypes in ibrutinib-treated CLL. Measured with immunoSEQ multiplex PCR; TCRdb has only the in-frame clones, and not every one. The table has some 46,000 clones, around 68% seen once. The input for sequencing was PBMCs, taken after 12 months of ibrutinib treatment. These receptors were collected from a human donor with chronic lymphocytic leukemia.

The chain recombines TRBV5-5 with TRBJ2-2; the D gene is possibly TRBD2 (5 bases). CDR1 is SGHKS and CDR2 is YYEKEE in the germline V gene (reference sequence). This CDR3 is built from 17 residues. Trimming stripped 4 bases from V and 2 bases from J, with 18 bases between. This chain's CDR3 is CASSLGLRRSNTGELFF. The CDR3 nucleotides read TGTGCCAGCAGCCTTGGACTCAGACGTTCTAACACCGGGGAGCTGTTTTTT.

The chain employs TRBV7-2 and TRBJ1-2; weak D call: TRBD1 (5 bases). The CDR3 extends over 14 amino acids. V dropped 5 bases and J dropped 4 bases, with 14 bases sitting between them. Per the germline V gene, CDR1 is SGHTA and CDR2 is FQGNSA. The CDR3 spells CASSHPGVSYGYTF. CDR3 nucleotide sequence: TGTGCCAGCAGCCATCCGGGGGTATCCTATGGCTACACCTTC.

The chain joins TRBV9 to TRBJ1-5; D is possibly TRBD1 (6 bases). Trimming took 3 bases from V and 4 from J, leaving 14 bases between them. The CDR3 spans 15 residues. The germline V gene has CDR1 SGDLS and CDR2 YYNGEE. For the CDR3, the DNA is TGTGCCAGCAGCGATCATGGGGGGCTAAATCAGCCCCAGCATTTT. Encoded protein: CASSDHGGLNQPQHF.

The chain recombines TRBV4-1 with TRBJ1-2; tentative D call: TRBD1 (6 bases). Trimming shortened V by 4 bases and J by 8 bases, and 14 bases separated the two germline ends. Germline V gene sequence: CDR1 MGHRA, CDR2 YSYEKL. CDR3 size: 13 residues. DNA for the CDR3: TGCGCCAGCAGCCCACAGGGTCTGGGAGGCTACACCTTC. It encodes CASSPQGLGGYTF.

The rearrangement uses TRBV9 and TRBJ2-2; 8 bases fit TRBD1. J lost 3 bases, V lost 3 bases, and 1 base had no gene match. The CDR3 totals 14 residues. Germline CDR1 reads SGDLS; CDR2 reads YYNGEE. In DNA form, the CDR3 reads TGTGCCAGCAGCGAGACAGGGGACACCGGGGAGCTGTTTTTT. It translates to CASSETGDTGELFF.

A single count supports this clone. The genes are TRBV9 and TRBJ2-2; 8 positions agree with TRBD1. Germline CDR1 is SGDLS and CDR2 is YYNGEE. V gave up 4 bases and J gave up 2 bases; unmatched junction bases: 10. The CDR3 is 17 amino acids. The CDR3 nucleotides read TGTGCCAGCAGCCCGCCAGGGGGCTGGGGAAACACCGGGGAGCTGTTTTTT. Translating it yields CASSPPGGWGNTGELFF.

V is TRBV20-1 and J is TRBJ2-5, with D maybe TRBD2 (5 bases). Deletions cut 5 bases from V and 8 bases from J, with 12 bases between. Germline V gene data show CDR1 as DFQATT and CDR2 as SNEGSKA (reference sequence). The CDR3 sequence is 11 residues long. CDR3 loop: CSASNRGTQYF. CDR3 nucleotide sequence: TGCAGTGCTTCTAACCGGGGAACCCAGTACTTC.

This chain links TRBV18 with TRBJ2-1; perhaps TRBD1 as D (6 bases). Trimming removed 2 bases from V and 4 bases from J, with 12 bases in between. Germline loops: CDR1 KGHSH, CDR2 LQKENI. The CDR3 runs to 15 residues. Here the CDR3 DNA reads TGTGCCAGCTCACCAAGGGGGTACGATTACAATGAGCAGTTCTTC. Its protein product is CASSPRGYDYNEQFF.

This chain joins TRBV6-5 and TRBJ2-7; the D is unclear. CDR3 size: 13 residues. Germline V gene sequence: CDR1 MNHEY, CDR2 SVGAGI. Trimming took off 0 bases at V and 4 bases at J, with 7 bases between the two ends. The CDR3 sequence: CASSYSNLYEQYF. The CDR3 DNA follows: TGTGCCAGCAGTTACTCGAACTTATACGAGCAGTACTTC.

A few counts support this clone. The rearrangement joins TRBV25-1 to TRBJ1-2; D is perhaps TRBD1 (6 bases). V was clipped by 1 base and J by 5 bases, with 11 bases between them. The CDR3 totals 14 residues. Germline CDR1 reads MGHDK; CDR2 reads SYGVNS. The CDR3 coding sequence is TGTGCCAGCAGTGAATCACAGGGCGGGTATGGCTACACCTTC. It encodes CASSESQGGYGYTF.

This clone has a handful of counts. This chain joins TRBV27 and TRBJ1-5; D remains unclear. The germline gives CDR1 MNHEY, CDR2 SMNVEV (reference sequence). The ends were cut back, 5 bases at V and 2 bases at J, with 16 bases in the middle. The CDR3 consists of 16 residues. DNA of the CDR3: TGTGCCAGCAGTCCTGTTCCGGTTCGGGGCAATCAGCCCCAGCATTTT. Protein: CASSPVPVRGNQPQHF.

This clone was observed a few times. The chain recombines TRBV6-4 with TRBJ1-2; weak D call: TRBD1 (6 bases). Germline lookup yields CDR1 MRHNA and CDR2 SNTAGT. Trimming took off 6 bases at V and 4 bases at J, with 18 bases between the two ends. The CDR3 has 15 amino acids. This CDR3 is CASSGQHTGFYGYTF. In nucleotides, the CDR3 is TGTGCCAGCAGCGGACAGCATACGGGATTCTATGGCTACACCTTC.

This rearrangement joins TRBV6-5 to TRBJ2-7, with TRBD1 as a possible D gene (6 bases). The germline V and J ends were trimmed by 4 bases and 3 bases, with 16 bases remaining between them. The CDR3 covers 15 residues. The germline gives CDR1 MNHEY, CDR2 SVGAGI. In DNA form, the CDR3 reads TGTGCCAGCAGTTGGTTAAGTGGACAGATCTACGAGCAGTACTTC. Translation gives CASSWLSGQIYEQYF.

V and J are TRBV5-6 and TRBJ2-6; 7 nucleotides agree with TRBD1. The V gene's germline CDR1 is SGHDT and CDR2 YYEEEE. The V and J ends lost 5 bases and 2 bases, in that order; junction bases with no gene match: 4. The CDR3 is 15 residues long. CDR3 sequence: CASSRGGTGANVLTF. DNA for the CDR3: TGTGCCAGCAGTAGAGGGGGCACTGGGGCCAACGTCCTGACTTTC. The complete variable domain, with remaining parts taken from reference TRBV5-6 and TRBJ2-6, reads DAGVTQSPTHLIKTRGQQVTLRCSPKSGHDTVSWYQQALGQGPQFIFQYYEEEERQRGNFPDRFSGHQFPNYSSELNVNALLLGDSALYLCASSRGGTGANVLTFGAGSRLTVL.

This clone has a handful of counts. J is TRBJ2-3 and V is TRBV28, with a possible D match to TRBD1 (6 bases). The CDR3 length is 17 residues. V lost 3 bases, J lost 2 bases, and 18 bases lay in between. Per germline, CDR1 MDHEN and CDR2 SYDVKM. CDR3 coding DNA: TGTGCCAGCAGTTTGTTGGGTGGGGGCCGACACACAGATACGCAGTATTTT. Translating gives CASSLLGGGRHTDTQYF.

This chain joins TRBV20-1 and TRBJ2-3; the D is unclear. Germline lookup yields CDR1 DFQATT and CDR2 SNEGSKA (reference sequence). V was trimmed by 4 bases and J by 7 bases, leaving 6 bases between them. This CDR3 is built from 10 residues. The CDR3, as DNA: TGCAGTGCTACACACTATACGCAGTATTTT. Translating gives CSATHYTQYF.

The V and J genes are TRBV7-8 and TRBJ1-4; D ambiguous. Germline V gene sequence: CDR1 SGHVS, CDR2 FQNEAQ. Trimming shortened V by 4 bases and J by 4 bases, and 10 bases separated the two germline ends. The CDR3 has 14 amino acids. The CDR3 is CASSSAVLNEKLFF. Here the CDR3 DNA reads TGTGCCAGCAGCTCGGCGGTTCTTAATGAAAAACTGTTTTTT. Looking up the rest from reference TRBV7-8 and TRBJ1-4 gives the full variable domain: GAGVSQSPRYKVAKRGQDVALRCDPISGHVSLFWYQQALGQGPEFLTYFQNEAQLDKSGLPSDRFFAERPEGSVSTLKIQRTQQEDSAVYLCASSSAVLNEKLFFGSGTQLSVL.

V is TRBV10-3 and J is TRBJ2-2; D ambiguous. The CDR3 loop spans 14 amino acids. The V end lost 4 bases, the J end lost 3 bases, and 9 bases lay between the germline ends. The germline gives CDR1 ENHRY, CDR2 SYGVKD. The CDR3 DNA sequence: TGTGCCATCAGTGGGTCCACCGACACCGGGGAGCTGTTTTTT. Translated, it gives CAISGSTDTGELFF.

For this clone: Other DNA sequences in the same sample also yield this CDR3. The chain couples TRBV4-1 to TRBJ2-7; the match to TRBD1 covers 8 bases. In germline, CDR1 is MGHRA, CDR2 YSYEKL. Trimming removed 2 bases from V and 6 bases from J; junction bases left unmatched: 9. CDR3 length equals 15 residues. The CDR3 region has the DNA TGCGCCAGCAGCCAATTCGACGGGACAGGATCCGAGCAGTACTTC. Protein: CASSQFDGTGSEQYF.

The table lists this clone with a few counts. This chain links TRBV6-5 with TRBJ1-6; no clear D. The V end lost 0 bases, the J end lost 7 bases, and 10 bases lay between the germline ends. Germline CDR1 is MNHEY and CDR2 is SVGAGI. The length of the CDR3 is 15 residues. In DNA form, the CDR3 reads TGTGCCAGCAGTTACTCGAAACGGTTCAATTCACCCCTCCACTTT. Its translation: CASSYSKRFNSPLHF.

The J gene is TRBJ2-7, the V gene TRBV5-4; TRBD1 agrees at 9 bases. The CDR3 spans 15 residues. Losses at the gene ends were 0 bases for V and 9 bases for J; bases not matched to a gene: 10. CDR1 and CDR2 (germline): SGHNT, YYREEE (reference sequence). The CDR3 DNA sequence: TGTGCCAGCAGCTTGGAGGGACAGGGCCCCGTTGGGCAGTACTTC. It is translated as CASSLEGQGPVGQYF.

Only a few counts were recorded for this clone. The chain uses TRBV11-2 and TRBJ2-7; no firm D call. This CDR3 spans 12 amino acids. CDR1 and CDR2 from the germline V gene are SGHAT and FQNNGV. Trimming took 3 bases from V and 2 from J, leaving 5 bases between them. The CDR3: CASSFGPYEQYF. As DNA, the CDR3 is TGTGCCAGCAGCTTCGGTCCCTACGAGCAGTACTTC.

The genes are TRBV6-5 and TRBJ2-3; no firm D call. This CDR3 is built from 15 residues. V lost 5 bases and J lost 2, with 14 bases in between. Germline values: CDR1 MNHEY, CDR2 SVGAGI. DNA for the CDR3: TGTGCCAGCAGTCCTCTGGCCTCCGCCACAGATACGCAGTATTTT. It yields the protein CASSPLASATDTQYF.

The chain is built from TRBV6-5 and TRBJ1-4, with D tentatively TRBD1 (5 bases). V was pared by 7 bases and J by 5 bases, with 17 bases between. The CDR3 length is 15 residues. Germline loops: CDR1 MNHEY, CDR2 SVGAGI. The CDR3 loop is CASKRVKAGNEKLFF. The CDR3 DNA reads TGTGCCAGCAAAAGGGTGAAAGCAGGGAATGAAAAACTGTTTTTT.